This T cell receptor beta chain was sequenced in a study of immune evolution from preneoplasia to lung adenocarcinoma. General study findings and limits: T cell clonality was higher in KRAS-mutant than EGFR-mutant or wild-type nodules. Normal lung had highest clonality; later lesions appeared denser, more diverse.

The data were produced by immunoSEQ multiplex PCR, yet TCRdb's version contains in-frame clones alone and is incomplete. Altogether several thousand clones are present, approximately 85% being singletons, with the ten largest covering roughly 5.7%. CDR3 size: 14 residues. With 0 bases clipped from V and 3 bases from J, the junction kept 3 bases outside the gene matches. CDR1 SGHRS and CDR2 YFSETQ come from the germline V gene. Patient tissue came from resections in Japan or China, 2014–2017. Notes on this clone: The antigen is unknown.

The J gene is TRBJ2-7, the V gene TRBV5-1, with 7 bases matching TRBD1. The specimen sequenced was FFPE minimally invasive lung adenocarcinoma tissue. The TCR originated in a person aged 70 to 79 with lung adenocarcinoma. CDR3: CASSLGAGGYEQYF. CDR3 sequence (DNA): TGCGCCAGCAGCTTGGGGGCAGGGGGCTACGAGCAGTACTTC.